This T cell receptor (beta chain) was recorded in a study of T cell responses to AZD1222 COVID-19 vaccine. Germline lookup yields CDR1 LGHDT and CDR2 YNNKEL (reference sequence). This CDR3 has 14 residues. With 0 bases clipped from V and 3 bases from J, the junction kept 1 base outside the gene matches. Findings and limits, study-wide: Only after the peak T cell response were repertoires sampled. Most donors were white British, females outnumbered males, and clonal diversity was possibly underestimated. The study reported that nearly half of spike-specific TCRs target unmutated variant regions.

The method was immunoSEQ multiplex PCR; TCRdb's version includes in-frame clones alone and lacks a portion of them. The table has 90,000 to 100,000 clones, roughly 90% seen once. A word on this clone: Antigen specificity is unknown.

This TCR was recovered from an adult who received the AZD1222 COVID-19 vaccine. Sequences were derived from peripheral blood, sampled 28 days after the second AZD1222 dose. This rearrangement joins TRBV3-1 (or the pseudogene TRBV3-2) to TRBJ1-2; 7 nucleotides agree with TRBD1. The CDR3, as DNA: TGTGCCAGCAGCCAAGAACAGGGGTACTATGGCTACACCTTC. Its protein is CASSQEQGYYGYTF.